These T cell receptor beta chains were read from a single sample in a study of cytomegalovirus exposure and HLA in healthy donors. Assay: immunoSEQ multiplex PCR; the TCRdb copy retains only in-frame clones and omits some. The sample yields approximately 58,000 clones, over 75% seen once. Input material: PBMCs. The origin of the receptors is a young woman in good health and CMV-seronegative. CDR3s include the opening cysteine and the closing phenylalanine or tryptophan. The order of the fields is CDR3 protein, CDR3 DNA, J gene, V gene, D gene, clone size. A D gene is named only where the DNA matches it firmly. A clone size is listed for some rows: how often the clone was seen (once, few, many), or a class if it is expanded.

CDR3 protein: CASSLGGRGTYEQYF
CDR3 DNA: TGCGCCAGCAGCTTGGGGGGTCGGGGTACGTACGAGCAGTACTTC
J gene: TRBJ2-7
V gene: TRBV5-1
D gene: .
clone size: few

CDR3 protein: CASSSWEGRVNTEAFF
CDR3 DNA: TGCGCCAGCAGCTCTTGGGAGGGGAGGGTGAACACTGAAGCTTTCTTT
J gene: TRBJ1-1
V gene: TRBV4-1
D gene: .
clone size: many

CDR3 protein: CASLLDYSYNEQFF
CDR3 DNA: TGTGCCAGCCTCCTAGATTACTCCTACAATGAGCAGTTCTTC
J gene: TRBJ2-1
V gene: TRBV6-6
D gene: .
clone size: .

CDR3 protein: CASSFTSGKTGRETQYF
CDR3 DNA: TGTGCCAGCAGCTTTACTAGCGGGAAAACTGGAAGAGAGACCCAGTACTTC
J gene: TRBJ2-5
V gene: TRBV11-2
D gene: TRBD2
clone size: .

CDR3 protein: CAWSHYTGTEAFF
CDR3 DNA: TGTGCCTGGAGTCACTATACGGGCACTGAAGCTTTCTTT
J gene: TRBJ1-1
V gene: TRBV30
D gene: .
clone size: .

CDR3 protein: CASSRTVGRGGGYNEQFF
CDR3 DNA: TGTGCCAGCAGCCGGACCGTGGGGCGGGGCGGGGGGTACAATGAGCAGTTCTTC
J gene: TRBJ2-1
V gene: TRBV4-2
D gene: TRBD2
clone size: .

CDR3 protein: CASSPGLAGVRLDTQYF
CDR3 DNA: TGTGCCAGCAGCCCGGGACTAGCGGGAGTACGACTGGATACGCAGTATTTT
J gene: TRBJ2-3
V gene: TRBV11-2
D gene: TRBD2
clone size: .

CDR3 protein: CASSVGATANEQFF
CDR3 DNA: TGTGCCAGCAGCGTGGGAGCGACCGCGAATGAGCAGTTCTTC
J gene: TRBJ2-1
V gene: TRBV9
D gene: .
clone size: few

CDR3 protein: CAWSVRSGSAYNEQFF
CDR3 DNA: TGTGCCTGGAGTGTGAGGAGCGGGAGTGCCTACAATGAGCAGTTCTTC
J gene: TRBJ2-1
V gene: TRBV30
D gene: TRBD2
clone size: .

CDR3 protein: CASSPLAGEPSDTQYF
CDR3 DNA: TGTGCCAGCAGCCCCTTAGCGGGAGAACCATCAGATACGCAGTATTTT
J gene: TRBJ2-3
V gene: TRBV5-4
D gene: TRBD2
clone size: once

CDR3 protein: CASSRGTEAFF
CDR3 DNA: TGTGCCAGCAGCAGGGGCACTGAAGCTTTCTTT
J gene: TRBJ1-1
V gene: TRBV7-9
D gene: .
clone size: .

CDR3 protein: CASSLDGTSLYNEQFF
CDR3 DNA: TGTGCCAGCAGCTTGGACGGGACTAGCCTCTACAATGAGCAGTTCTTC
J gene: TRBJ2-1
V gene: TRBV5-6
D gene: TRBD2
clone size: .

CDR3 protein: CASSAGDKNIQYF
CDR3 DNA: TGCGCCAGCAGTGCAGGGGACAAAAACATTCAGTACTTC
J gene: TRBJ2-4
V gene: TRBV10-1
D gene: .
clone size: .

CDR3 protein: CSWGQNTEAFF
CDR3 DNA: TGCAGTTGGGGACAGAACACTGAAGCTTTCTTT
J gene: TRBJ1-1
V gene: TRBV20-1
D gene: .
clone size: .

CDR3 protein: CASSLTSLWTEQFF
CDR3 DNA: TGTGCCAGCAGTTTAACTAGCTTATGGACTGAGCAGTTCTTC
J gene: TRBJ2-1
V gene: TRBV27
D gene: .
clone size: .

CDR3 protein: CASSPGTGELFF
CDR3 DNA: TGTGCCAGCAGCCCAGGGACCGGGGAGCTGTTTTTT
J gene: TRBJ2-2
V gene: TRBV5-4
D gene: .
clone size: few

CDR3 protein: CASSADLGGQFF
CDR3 DNA: TGTGCCAGCAGCGCGGACCTCGGGGGGCAGTTCTTC
J gene: TRBJ2-1
V gene: TRBV13
D gene: .
clone size: .

CDR3 protein: CAWSVLLENTEAFF
CDR3 DNA: TGTGCCTGGAGTGTACTATTAGAGAACACTGAAGCTTTCTTT
J gene: TRBJ1-1
V gene: TRBV30
D gene: .
clone size: once

CDR3 protein: CSVLLIPTDTQYF
CDR3 DNA: TGCAGCGTCTTACTCATCCCCACAGATACGCAGTATTTT
J gene: TRBJ2-3
V gene: TRBV29-1
D gene: .
clone size: .

CDR3 protein: CASSQNTNQPQHF
CDR3 DNA: TGTGCCAGCAGCCAAAACACCAATCAGCCCCAGCATTTT
J gene: TRBJ1-5
V gene: TRBV6-5
D gene: .
clone size: once

CDR3 protein: CASSGGQSYEQYF
CDR3 DNA: TGCGCCAGCAGCGGAGGACAGTCCTACGAGCAGTACTTC
J gene: TRBJ2-7
V gene: TRBV5-1
D gene: .
clone size: .

CDR3 protein: CASSELAGRTDTQYF
CDR3 DNA: TGTGCCAGCAGCGAGCTAGCGGGTCGCACAGATACGCAGTATTTT
J gene: TRBJ2-3
V gene: TRBV9
D gene: TRBD2
clone size: .

CDR3 protein: CASSSRDSSYEQYF
CDR3 DNA: TGTGCCAGCAGCTCGAGGGACAGCTCCTACGAGCAGTACTTC
J gene: TRBJ2-7
V gene: TRBV5-4
D gene: TRBD1
clone size: .

CDR3 protein: CASSIQETQYF
CDR3 DNA: TGTGCCAGCAGCATACAAGAGACCCAGTACTTC
J gene: TRBJ2-5
V gene: TRBV7-2
D gene: .
clone size: few

CDR3 protein: CASSPDGTTIGYTF
CDR3 DNA: TGTGCCAGCAGCCCAGACGGGACTACGATTGGCTACACCTTC
J gene: TRBJ1-2
V gene: TRBV7-2
D gene: .
clone size: .

CDR3 protein: CASSTATGGYDTQYF
CDR3 DNA: TGCGCCAGCAGCACCGCGACAGGGGGCTACGATACGCAGTATTTT
J gene: TRBJ2-3
V gene: TRBV5-1
D gene: TRBD1
clone size: .

CDR3 protein: CASRYRGGTEAFF
CDR3 DNA: TGTGCCAGCAGGTACAGGGGAGGCACTGAAGCTTTCTTT
J gene: TRBJ1-1
V gene: TRBV2
D gene: TRBD1
clone size: .

CDR3 protein: CASSPIQGMNTEAFF
CDR3 DNA: TGTGCCAGCAGTCCAATACAGGGTATGAACACTGAAGCTTTCTTT
J gene: TRBJ1-1
V gene: TRBV27
D gene: .
clone size: .

CDR3 protein: CATTPGVRATYGYTF
CDR3 DNA: TGTGCCACCACACCCGGGGTTCGGGCGACCTATGGCTACACCTTC
J gene: TRBJ1-2
V gene: TRBV28
D gene: .
clone size: .

CDR3 protein: CASPEQGDSNQPQHF
CDR3 DNA: TGCGCCAGCCCCGAACAGGGTGATAGCAATCAGCCCCAGCATTTT
J gene: TRBJ1-5
V gene: TRBV10-1
D gene: .
clone size: few

CDR3 protein: CASSTDLGGGYTF
CDR3 DNA: TGTGCCAGCAGTACGGACCTCGGGGGAGGCTACACCTTC
J gene: TRBJ1-2
V gene: TRBV6-1
D gene: .
clone size: .

CDR3 protein: CASSLAGSTDTQYF
CDR3 DNA: TGTGCCAGCAGCTTGGCAGGTTCCACAGATACGCAGTATTTT
J gene: TRBJ2-3
V gene: TRBV5-4
D gene: .
clone size: .

CDR3 protein: CASSLMRNTEAFF
CDR3 DNA: TGTGCCAGCAGTTTAATGAGGAACACTGAAGCTTTCTTT
J gene: TRBJ1-1
V gene: TRBV27
D gene: .
clone size: .

CDR3 protein: CASSTGGVGYEQYF
CDR3 DNA: TGTGCCAGTAGTACCGGGGGAGTGGGTTACGAGCAGTACTTC
J gene: TRBJ2-7
V gene: TRBV19
D gene: .
clone size: .

CDR3 protein: CATYQGVGGYTF
CDR3 DNA: TGTGCCACGTATCAAGGAGTGGGTGGCTACACCTTC
J gene: TRBJ1-2
V gene: TRBV25-1
D gene: .
clone size: .

CDR3 protein: CASRDRVNYGYTF
CDR3 DNA: TGTGCCAGTCGGGACAGGGTAAACTATGGCTACACCTTC
J gene: TRBJ1-2
V gene: TRBV2
D gene: TRBD1
clone size: .

CDR3 protein: CASSDRLAGGREQYF
CDR3 DNA: TGTGCCAGCAGCGACCGACTAGCGGGAGGTCGCGAGCAGTACTTC
J gene: TRBJ2-7
V gene: TRBV21-1
D gene: .
clone size: few

CDR3 protein: CASSMGQNTEAFF
CDR3 DNA: TGTGCCAGCAGTATGGGACAGAACACTGAAGCTTTCTTT
J gene: TRBJ1-1
V gene: TRBV25-1
D gene: .
clone size: .

CDR3 protein: CASRFRGIGTGELFF
CDR3 DNA: TGTGCCAGCAGATTTCGCGGGATCGGCACCGGGGAGCTGTTTTTT
J gene: TRBJ2-2
V gene: TRBV5-6
D gene: .
clone size: .

CDR3 protein: CASTSPSTGTYEQYF
CDR3 DNA: TGTGCCAGCACTTCTCCCTCGACAGGGACCTACGAGCAGTACTTC
J gene: TRBJ2-7
V gene: TRBV28
D gene: TRBD1
clone size: .

CDR3 protein: CATSKGVTNEKLFF
CDR3 DNA: TGTGCCACCAGCAAGGGGGTAACTAATGAAAAACTGTTTTTT
J gene: TRBJ1-4
V gene: TRBV15
D gene: .
clone size: .

CDR3 protein: CASGPGQGGPAQHF
CDR3 DNA: TGTGCCAGTGGACCAGGACAGGGCGGTCCAGCCCAGCATTTT
J gene: TRBJ1-5
V gene: TRBV19
D gene: TRBD1
clone size: .

CDR3 protein: CASSYQNRNNYGYTF
CDR3 DNA: TGTGCCAGCAGCTACCAAAACAGGAATAACTATGGCTACACCTTC
J gene: TRBJ1-2
V gene: TRBV7-9
D gene: .
clone size: once

CDR3 protein: CASSLGIDRDTEAFF
CDR3 DNA: TGTGCCAGCAGCTTAGGGATAGACAGGGACACTGAAGCTTTCTTT
J gene: TRBJ1-1
V gene: TRBV11-2
D gene: TRBD1
clone size: .

CDR3 protein: CASSLGRQGASDTQYF
CDR3 DNA: TGTGCCAGCAGCTTGGGACGACAGGGGGCGTCAGATACGCAGTATTTT
J gene: TRBJ2-3
V gene: TRBV5-4
D gene: TRBD1
clone size: .

CDR3 protein: CASSRRTATNEKLFF
CDR3 DNA: TGTGCCAGTAGCCGAAGGACAGCAACTAATGAAAAACTGTTTTTT
J gene: TRBJ1-4
V gene: TRBV19
D gene: .
clone size: .

CDR3 protein: CASSGGMTGGDQPQHF
CDR3 DNA: TGTGCCAGCAGTGGGGGGATGACAGGGGGCGATCAGCCCCAGCATTTT
J gene: TRBJ1-5
V gene: TRBV6-1
D gene: TRBD1
clone size: .

CDR3 protein: CASSSYSGPNNHGEQFF
CDR3 DNA: TGTGCCAGCAGCTCCTATAGCGGGCCAAACAACCATGGTGAGCAGTTCTTC
J gene: TRBJ2-1
V gene: TRBV7-6
D gene: TRBD2
clone size: .

CDR3 protein: CASSLDGGWMSSTDTQYF
CDR3 DNA: TGCGCCAGCAGCTTGGATGGCGGGTGGATGTCTAGCACAGATACGCAGTATTTT
J gene: TRBJ2-3
V gene: TRBV5-1
D gene: .
clone size: once

CDR3 protein: CATLSGGHLNEQYF
CDR3 DNA: TGTGCCACCCTATCAGGGGGTCATCTAAACGAGCAGTACTTC
J gene: TRBJ2-7
V gene: TRBV10-3
D gene: TRBD1
clone size: once

CDR3 protein: CASHEDRGGTDTQYF
CDR3 DNA: TGTGCCAGCCACGAAGATAGGGGGGGGACAGATACGCAGTATTTT
J gene: TRBJ2-3
V gene: TRBV6-1
D gene: .
clone size: .

CDR3 protein: CASSGPDLNQPQHF
CDR3 DNA: TGTGCCAGCAGTGGACCAGACTTGAACCAGCCCCAGCATTTT
J gene: TRBJ1-5
V gene: TRBV2
D gene: .
clone size: .

CDR3 protein: CASSLGAGQETQYF
CDR3 DNA: TGTGCCAGCAGCTTAGGTGCGGGGCAAGAGACCCAGTACTTC
J gene: TRBJ2-5
V gene: TRBV7-9
D gene: .
clone size: .